The 20 T cell receptor beta chains presented below share a single source sample, sequenced in a study of cytomegalovirus exposure and HLA in healthy donors. In the PCR, 60 Vbeta and 13 Jbeta primers were used. Clones were read by immunoSEQ multiplex PCR, and TCRdb kept only the in-frame ones, dropping some. The data hold about 92,000 clones, with roughly 86% observed a single time. Specimen: PBMCs. These receptor sequences come from a woman younger than 30 in good health and CMV-seropositive.

This clone was found a few times. This chain connects TRBV5-1 to TRBJ1-1; D ambiguous. The CDR3 length is 13 residues. The V gene's germline CDR1 is SGHRS and CDR2 YFSETQ. Deletions cut 5 bases from V and 4 bases from J, with 12 bases between. The CDR3 is CASSTPEGTEAFF. The CDR3 region has the DNA TGCGCCAGCAGTACACCCGAGGGCACTGAAGCTTTCTTT.

The chain carries TRBV30 and TRBJ1-4; 7 bases align to TRBD1. Germline-derived CDR1 and CDR2 are GTSNPN and SVGIG (reference sequence). This CDR3 contains 16 residues. Germline trimming cut 0 bases from V and 4 bases from J; bases unmatched to any gene: 8. CDR3 in amino acids: CAWSVLGRQGNEKLFF. As DNA, the CDR3 is TGTGCCTGGAGTGTACTGGGGCGACAGGGTAATGAAAAACTGTTTTTT.

This rearrangement joins TRBV4-1 to TRBJ1-2; TRBD1 is a possible D gene (6 bases). Trimming took 2 bases from V and 6 from J, leaving 13 bases between them. In germline, CDR1 is MGHRA, CDR2 YSYEKL. The CDR3 is 14 amino acids. The CDR3 protein is CASSQMGGGDGYTF. In DNA, the CDR3 is TGCGCCAGCAGCCAAATGGGGGGGGGCGATGGCTACACCTTC.

The V call is TRBV2, the J call TRBJ2-5; D unresolved. The CDR3 loop spans 13 amino acids. With 6 bases removed from V and 2 bases from J, the gap between germline ends came to 10 bases. Germline V gene sequence: CDR1 SNHLY, CDR2 FYNNEI. In nucleotides, the CDR3 is TGTGCCAGCAGCGAACGGTTTCAAGAGACCCAGTACTTC. As protein: CASSERFQETQYF.

The V call is TRBV6-4, the J call TRBJ1-1; D remains unclear. CDR3 length: 13 residues. CDR1 MRHNA and CDR2 SNTAGT come from the germline V gene. V was shortened by 1 base and J by 0 bases, with 3 bases between the two germline ends. CDR3 in amino acids: CASSDYMNTEAFF. For the CDR3, the DNA is TGTGCCAGCAGTGACTACATGAACACTGAAGCTTTCTTT.

The chain uses TRBV28 and TRBJ1-5, with 10 bases matching TRBD1. The CDR3 contains 14 residues. The germline V gene has CDR1 MDHEN and CDR2 SYDVKM. The V and J ends lost 6 bases and 6 bases, in that order; junction bases with no gene match: 5. In nucleotides, the CDR3 is TGTGCCAGCAGGCCTGGGACAGGGGTTCAGCCCCAGCATTTT. Protein product: CASRPGTGVQPQHF.

The chain is built from TRBV19 and TRBJ1-6; the D is unclear. Trimming stripped 11 bases from V and 3 bases from J, with 11 bases between. Germline V gives CDR1 LNHDA, CDR2 SQIVND (reference sequence). This CDR3 is 13 amino acids long. CDR3 sequence (DNA): TGTGCCTCTTCTTCACTCTATAATTCACCCCTCCACTTT. Translation gives CASSSLYNSPLHF.

This sequence joins TRBV6-5 and TRBJ2-7; TRBD1 matches 7 bases. V shed 6 bases, J shed 3 bases, and the junction held 11 bases outside the gene matches. The CDR3 has 15 amino acids. Germline V gene sequence: CDR1 MNHEY, CDR2 SVGAGI. As DNA, the CDR3 is TGTGCCAGCAGCACGAGACAGGGCCGAGGCTACGAGCAGTACTTC. Translated: CASSTRQGRGYEQYF.

The gene calls are TRBV6-1 and TRBJ1-1; weak D call: TRBD1 (6 bases). Trimming removed 3 bases from V and 2 bases from J, with 13 bases in between. The CDR3 has 15 residues. Per germline, CDR1 MNHNS and CDR2 SASEGT. The CDR3 DNA follows: TGTGCCAGCAGTGATCTCACAGGGCATAACACTGAAGCTTTCTTT. This gives the protein CASSDLTGHNTEAFF.

The CDR3 is CASRSSNSPLHF. The CDR3 coding sequence is TGTGCCAGCAGATCTAGTAATTCACCCCTCCACTTT. V and J are TRBV2 and TRBJ1-6; D is undetermined. The germline V gene encodes CDR1 SNHLY and CDR2 FYNNEI. The V end lost 6 bases, the J end lost 6 bases, and 6 bases lay between the germline ends. The CDR3 sequence is 12 residues long.

This rearrangement joins TRBV25-1 to TRBJ2-1; 11 bases map to TRBD2. The trim removed 6 bases at V and 2 bases at J, leaving 3 bases unmatched. The CDR3 is 15 residues long. The germline gives CDR1 MGHDK, CDR2 SYGVNS. The CDR3 is CASSLTSGTYNEQFF. The CDR3 coding sequence is TGTGCCAGCAGCTTGACTAGCGGGACCTACAATGAGCAGTTCTTC.

V gene TRBV4-1 combines with J gene TRBJ2-2; D is ambiguous. Germline V CDR1 and CDR2: MGHRA, YSYEKL. Trimming took off 0 bases at V and 5 bases at J, with 22 bases between the two ends. This CDR3 region has 19 residues. CDR3 bases: TGCGCCAGCAGCCAAGATCCAGACTCGACCTTCCCGAGTACCGGGGAGCTGTTTTTT. Encoded protein: CASSQDPDSTFPSTGELFF.

The gene calls are TRBV5-4 and TRBJ2-3; no firm D call. The germline V gene encodes CDR1 SGHNT and CDR2 YYREEE (reference sequence). CDR3 length equals 12 residues. The V and J ends lost 5 bases and 1 base respectively, with 5 bases between them. CDR3 in DNA: TGTGCCAGCAGGGGCGGCACAGATACGCAGTATTTT. Translating it yields CASRGGTDTQYF.

The J gene is TRBJ2-7, the V gene TRBV25-1; TRBD2 aligns across 13 bases. This CDR3 spans 16 amino acids. Germline loops: CDR1 MGHDK, CDR2 SYGVNS. The V gene end was trimmed by 4 bases and the J gene end by 3 bases; junction bases not matched to a gene: 6. The CDR3 bases are TGTGCCAGCAGTGGGGGGACTAGCGGGGTGAACTACGAGCAGTACTTC. As protein: CASSGGTSGVNYEQYF.

The J gene is TRBJ1-2, the V gene TRBV6-5; 7 bases map to TRBD1. The CDR3 has 15 amino acids. Germline V gene sequence: CDR1 MNHEY, CDR2 SVGAGI. With 6 bases clipped from V and 4 bases from J, the junction kept 11 bases outside the gene matches. The CDR3 region is CASRDTYRGGYGYTF. The CDR3 coding sequence is TGTGCCAGCAGGGACACCTACAGGGGCGGCTATGGCTACACCTTC.

The chain employs TRBV6-1 and TRBJ1-6; TRBD1 matches at 7 bases. V dropped 5 bases and J dropped 9; count of bases not matched to a gene: 7. This CDR3 contains 14 residues. Per germline, CDR1 MNHNS and CDR2 SASEGT. The CDR3 region has the DNA TGTGCCAGCAGTAGGGACAGTTTCGGTTCACCCCTCCACTTT. Protein product: CASSRDSFGSPLHF.

This clone was picked up a small number of times. This chain links TRBV16 with TRBJ1-1; D is perhaps TRBD1 (6 bases). Trimming pared 0 bases from V and 3 bases from J, leaving 14 bases between. Germline CDR1 KGHSY, CDR2 FQNENV. CDR3 length equals 16 residues. The CDR3 DNA follows: TGTGCCAGCAGCCAATCGATAGGCAGGGGCGACACTGAAGCTTTCTTT. It yields the protein CASSQSIGRGDTEAFF.

CDR3 DNA sequence: TGCGCCAGCAGCCAAGGTACACCCCTCCACTTT. Translating gives CASSQGTPLHF. The chain carries TRBV4-1 and TRBJ1-6; no reliable D call. Germline assignment: CDR1 MGHRA and CDR2 YSYEKL. CDR3 length: 11 amino acids. V was cut by 1 base and J by 11 bases, with 3 bases left in between.

V usage is TRBV5-1 and J usage is TRBJ2-5; D uncertain. V lost 1 base to trimming and J lost 1 base, with 5 bases between them. The length of the CDR3 is 13 residues. The germline V gene encodes CDR1 SGHRS and CDR2 YFSETQ. Written as DNA, the CDR3 is TGCGCCAGCAGCTTGTCCGTCCAAGAGACCCAGTACTTC. It codes for CASSLSVQETQYF. The whole variable domain, filled in from reference TRBV5-1 and TRBJ2-5, reads KAGVTQTPRYLIKTRGQQVTLSCSPISGHRSVSWYQQTPGQGLQFLFEYFSETQRNKGNFPGRFSGRQFSNSRSEMNVSTLELGDSALYLCASSLSVQETQYFGPGTRLLVL.

V is TRBV18 and J is TRBJ2-1; the D gene is possibly TRBD1 (5 bases). V was cut by 1 base and J by 6 bases, with 13 bases left in between. Germline values: CDR1 KGHSH, CDR2 LQKENI. This CDR3 has 15 amino acids. The CDR3 DNA reads as TGTGCCAGCTCACCACAGCCAGGGTTTACCAATGAGCAGTTCTTC. Translating it yields CASSPQPGFTNEQFF.